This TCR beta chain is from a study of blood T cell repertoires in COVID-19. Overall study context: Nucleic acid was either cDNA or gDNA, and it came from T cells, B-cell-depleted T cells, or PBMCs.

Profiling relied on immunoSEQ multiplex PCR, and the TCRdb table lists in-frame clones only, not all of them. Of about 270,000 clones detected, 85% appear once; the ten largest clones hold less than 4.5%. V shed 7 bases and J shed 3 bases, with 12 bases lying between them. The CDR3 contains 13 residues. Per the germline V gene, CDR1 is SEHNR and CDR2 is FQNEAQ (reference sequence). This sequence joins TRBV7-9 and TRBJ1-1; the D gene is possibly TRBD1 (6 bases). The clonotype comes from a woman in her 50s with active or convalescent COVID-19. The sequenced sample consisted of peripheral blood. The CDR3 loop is CASISQGDTEAFF. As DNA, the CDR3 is TGTGCCAGCATCTCACAGGGAGACACTGAAGCTTTCTTT.